This T cell receptor beta chain appears in the sequencing data of a study of blood T cell repertoires in COVID-19. Method: immunoSEQ multiplex PCR; TCRdb's copy keeps in-frame clones and lacks some. The sample holds approximately 170,000 clones, approximately 85% seen once. V lost 4 bases to trimming and J lost 2 bases, with 6 bases between them. The CDR3 has 12 residues. Germline values: CDR1 SGHRS, CDR2 YFSETQ. This TCR was recovered from an elderly man with COVID-19, enrolled during active disease. The rearrangement joins TRBV5-1 to TRBJ2-5, with D possibly TRBD1 on 6 matching bases. Sequences were obtained from peripheral blood. In nucleotides, the CDR3 is TGCGCCAGCAGCGGACAGCAAGAGACCCAGTACTTC. This encodes CASSGQQETQYF.